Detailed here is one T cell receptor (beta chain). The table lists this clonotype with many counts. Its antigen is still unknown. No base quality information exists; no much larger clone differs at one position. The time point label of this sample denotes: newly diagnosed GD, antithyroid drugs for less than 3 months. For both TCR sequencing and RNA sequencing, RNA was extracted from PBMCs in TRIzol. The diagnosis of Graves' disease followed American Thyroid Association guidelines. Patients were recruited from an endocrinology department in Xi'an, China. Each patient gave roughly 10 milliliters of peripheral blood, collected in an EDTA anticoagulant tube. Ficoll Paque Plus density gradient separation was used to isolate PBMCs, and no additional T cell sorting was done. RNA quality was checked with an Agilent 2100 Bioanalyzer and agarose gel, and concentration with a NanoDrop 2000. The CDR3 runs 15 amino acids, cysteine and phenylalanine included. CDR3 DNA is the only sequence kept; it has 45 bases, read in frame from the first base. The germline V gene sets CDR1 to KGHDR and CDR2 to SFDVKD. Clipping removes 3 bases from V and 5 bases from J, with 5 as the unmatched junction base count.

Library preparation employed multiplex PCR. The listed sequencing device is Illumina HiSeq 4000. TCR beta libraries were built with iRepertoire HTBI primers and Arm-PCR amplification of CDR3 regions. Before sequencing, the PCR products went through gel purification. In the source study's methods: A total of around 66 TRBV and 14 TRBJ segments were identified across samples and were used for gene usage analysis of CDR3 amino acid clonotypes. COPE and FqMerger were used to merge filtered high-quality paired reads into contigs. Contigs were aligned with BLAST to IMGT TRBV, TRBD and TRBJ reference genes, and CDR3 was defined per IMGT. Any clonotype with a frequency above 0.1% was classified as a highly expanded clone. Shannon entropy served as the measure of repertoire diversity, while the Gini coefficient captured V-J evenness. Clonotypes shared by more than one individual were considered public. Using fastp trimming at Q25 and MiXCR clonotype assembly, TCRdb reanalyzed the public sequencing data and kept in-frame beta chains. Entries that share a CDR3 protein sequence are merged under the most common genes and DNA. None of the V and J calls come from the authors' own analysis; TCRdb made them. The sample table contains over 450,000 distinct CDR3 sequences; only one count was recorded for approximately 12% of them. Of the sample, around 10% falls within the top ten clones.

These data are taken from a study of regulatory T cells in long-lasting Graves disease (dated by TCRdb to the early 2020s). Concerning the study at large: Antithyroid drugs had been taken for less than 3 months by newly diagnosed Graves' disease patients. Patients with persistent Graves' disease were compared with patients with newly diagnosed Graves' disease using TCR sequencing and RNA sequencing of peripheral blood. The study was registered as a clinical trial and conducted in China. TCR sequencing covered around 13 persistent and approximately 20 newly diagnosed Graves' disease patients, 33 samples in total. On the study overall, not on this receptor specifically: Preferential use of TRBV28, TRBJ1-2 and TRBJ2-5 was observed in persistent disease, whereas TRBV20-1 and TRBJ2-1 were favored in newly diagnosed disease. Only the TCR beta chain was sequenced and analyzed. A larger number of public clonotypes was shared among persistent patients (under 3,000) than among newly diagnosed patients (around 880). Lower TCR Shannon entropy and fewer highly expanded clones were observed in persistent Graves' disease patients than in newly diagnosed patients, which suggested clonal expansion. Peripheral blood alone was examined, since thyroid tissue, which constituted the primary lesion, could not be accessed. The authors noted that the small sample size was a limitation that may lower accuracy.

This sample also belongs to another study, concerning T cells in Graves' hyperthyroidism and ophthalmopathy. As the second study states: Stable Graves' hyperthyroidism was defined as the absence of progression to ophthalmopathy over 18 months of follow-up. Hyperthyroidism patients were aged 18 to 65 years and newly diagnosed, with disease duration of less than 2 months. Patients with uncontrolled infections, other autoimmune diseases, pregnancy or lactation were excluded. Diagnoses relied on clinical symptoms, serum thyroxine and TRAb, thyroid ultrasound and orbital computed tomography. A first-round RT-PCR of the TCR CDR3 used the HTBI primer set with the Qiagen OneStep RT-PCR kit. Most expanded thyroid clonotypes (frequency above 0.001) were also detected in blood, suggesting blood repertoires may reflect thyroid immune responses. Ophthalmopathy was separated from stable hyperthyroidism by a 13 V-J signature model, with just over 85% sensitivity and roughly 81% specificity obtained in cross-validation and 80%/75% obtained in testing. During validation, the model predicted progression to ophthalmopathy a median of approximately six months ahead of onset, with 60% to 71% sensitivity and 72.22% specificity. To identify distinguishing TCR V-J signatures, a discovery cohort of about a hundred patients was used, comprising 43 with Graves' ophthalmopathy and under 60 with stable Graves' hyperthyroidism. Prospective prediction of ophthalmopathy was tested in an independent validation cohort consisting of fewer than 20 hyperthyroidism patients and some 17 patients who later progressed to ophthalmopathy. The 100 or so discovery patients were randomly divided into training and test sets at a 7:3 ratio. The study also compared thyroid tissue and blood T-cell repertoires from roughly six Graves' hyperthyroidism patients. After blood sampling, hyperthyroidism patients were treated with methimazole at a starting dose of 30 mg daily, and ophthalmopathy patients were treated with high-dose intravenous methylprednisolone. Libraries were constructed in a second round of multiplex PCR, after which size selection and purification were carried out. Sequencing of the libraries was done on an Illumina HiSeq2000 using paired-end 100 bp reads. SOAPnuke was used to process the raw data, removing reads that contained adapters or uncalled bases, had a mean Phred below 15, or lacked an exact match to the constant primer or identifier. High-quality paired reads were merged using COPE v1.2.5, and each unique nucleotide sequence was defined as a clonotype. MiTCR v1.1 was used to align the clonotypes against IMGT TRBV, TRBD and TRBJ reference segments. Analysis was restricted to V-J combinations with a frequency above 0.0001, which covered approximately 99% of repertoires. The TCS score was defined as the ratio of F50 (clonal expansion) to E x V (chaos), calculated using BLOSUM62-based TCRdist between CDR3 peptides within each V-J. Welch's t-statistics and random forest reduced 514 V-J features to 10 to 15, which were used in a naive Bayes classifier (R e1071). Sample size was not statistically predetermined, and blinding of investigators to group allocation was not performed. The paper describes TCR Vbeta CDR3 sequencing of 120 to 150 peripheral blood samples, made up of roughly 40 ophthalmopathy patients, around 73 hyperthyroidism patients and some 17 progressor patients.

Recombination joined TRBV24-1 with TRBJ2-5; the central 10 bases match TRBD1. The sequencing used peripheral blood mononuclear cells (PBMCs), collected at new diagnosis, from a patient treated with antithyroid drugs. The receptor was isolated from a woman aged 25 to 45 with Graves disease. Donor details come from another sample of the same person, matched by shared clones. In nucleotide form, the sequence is TGTGCCACCAGTGATCCCGGGACAGGGGTGGAGACCCAGTACTTC. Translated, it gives CATSDPGTGVETQYF.